This passage covers 15 T cell receptor beta chains from one sample sequenced in a study of shared clonotypes between healthy human individuals. Data came from immunoSEQ multiplex PCR; TCRdb stores just in-frame clones and leaves some out. Of under 1,100,000 clones in the sample, around 78% were seen once. The sample consisted of memory CD4+ T cells from PBMCs. Sample subset: CD45RA-negative fraction. The receptor set was obtained from a young man in good health. Some clones in this sample may be carry-over from other donors' samples.

The V gene is TRBV27, the J gene TRBJ2-1; 8 positions match TRBD2. Unmatched junction bases numbered 10, after V lost 3 bases and J lost 9 bases. Germline V CDR1 and CDR2: MNHEY, SMNVEV (reference sequence). This CDR3 region has 15 residues. DNA for the CDR3: TGTGCCAGCAGTTTTTCAAGCGGGAGTCGGGGTGAGCAGTTCTTC. It yields the protein CASSFSSGSRGEQFF.

V usage is TRBV2 and J usage is TRBJ2-3; D may correspond to TRBD1 or TRBD2 (5 bases each). CDR1 is SNHLY, CDR2 FYNNEI, per germline. CDR3 length: 15 amino acids. Trimming shortened V by 3 bases and J by 4 bases, and 14 bases separated the two germline ends. CDR3 sequence reads: CASSDPGASPDTQYF. The CDR3 DNA follows: TGTGCCAGCAGTGATCCCGGGGCATCTCCAGATACGCAGTATTTT.

The CDR3 bases are TGTGCCAGCTCACCTCCAAGCGGGAGGGCAGAGACCCAGTACTTC. Its protein is CASSPPSGRAETQYF. This chain links TRBV18 with TRBJ2-5; 10 nucleotides agree with TRBD2. The germline gives CDR1 KGHSH, CDR2 LQKENI. The CDR3 runs 15 residues. The V gene end was trimmed by 3 bases and the J gene end by 4 bases; junction bases not matched to a gene: 5.

This chain uses TRBV28 with TRBJ1-2; perhaps TRBD1 as D (6 bases). CDR3 length: 14 residues. Trimming left V 4 bases short and J 8 bases short, with 17 bases between. CDR1 and CDR2 (germline): MDHEN, SYDVKM. The CDR3 DNA reads as TGTGCCAGCAGTTCCCCTCGGGGGGCTGGCGGCTACACCTTC. Protein: CASSSPRGAGGYTF.

V gene TRBV18 combines with J gene TRBJ2-7, with unresolved D. Germline CDR1 KGHSH, CDR2 LQKENI. The CDR3 totals 15 residues. Trimming took off 5 bases at V and 5 bases at J, with 19 bases between the two ends. The CDR3 DNA follows: TGTGCCAGCTCAAACCTGGCAGGTATAGTGAACGAGCAGTACTTC. This encodes CASSNLAGIVNEQYF.

This chain joins TRBV27 and TRBJ2-5, with 11 bases aligning to TRBD2. The ends lost 6 bases at V and 0 bases at J; junction bases unmatched: 9. In germline, CDR1 is MNHEY, CDR2 SMNVEV (reference sequence). The CDR3 is 17 amino acids. CDR3 DNA sequence: TGTGCCAGCAGACCCAGAGTGGGACTAGCGGACCAAGAGACCCAGTACTTC. Protein sequence: CASRPRVGLADQETQYF.

The rearrangement uses TRBV6-6 and TRBJ2-1, with 7 bases that match TRBD2. V was clipped by 1 base and J by 5 bases; unmatched bases: 8. The CDR3 sequence is 16 residues long. Germline V gene data show CDR1 as MNHNY and CDR2 as SVGAGI (reference sequence). In DNA, the CDR3 is TGTGCCAGCAGTTACTATGGACTAGGGGTGAACAATGAGCAGTTCTTC. It encodes CASSYYGLGVNNEQFF.

The V and J genes are TRBV28 and TRBJ1-2; no clear D. In germline, CDR1 is MDHEN, CDR2 SYDVKM. Trimming removed 4 bases at V and 5 bases at J, with 14 bases between. The CDR3 is made up of 14 amino acids. The CDR3 spells CASSSQKGRYGYTF. The CDR3 DNA reads TGTGCCAGCAGTTCTCAGAAAGGGCGATATGGCTACACCTTC.

The chain employs TRBV28 and TRBJ1-5; no reliable D call. Germline V gene data show CDR1 as MDHEN and CDR2 as SYDVKM. The CDR3 consists of 13 residues. The V gene lost 8 bases and the J gene lost 5 bases, with 13 bases spanning the gap. The CDR3 DNA follows: TGTGCCAGCTCCACCCATCGGGATCAGCCCCAGCATTTT. Its protein product is CASSTHRDQPQHF.

As concerns this clone: A much more abundant neighbour one base away suggests this may be a read error. Additional DNA sequences in this sample encode the identical CDR3. The chain employs TRBV2 and TRBJ1-5; tentatively, D is TRBD1 (6 bases). This CDR3 spans 14 amino acids. V shed 9 bases and J shed 5 bases, with 17 bases lying between them. Per germline, CDR1 SNHLY and CDR2 FYNNEI. The CDR3 nucleotides read TGTGCCAGTACCGGGACGGGGGGCCATCAGCCCCAGCATTTT. This gives the protein CASTGTGGHQPQHF.

The J gene is TRBJ2-1, the V gene TRBV30, with 8 nucleotides matching TRBD1. This CDR3 region has 15 residues. The trim removed 2 bases at V and 9 bases at J, leaving 12 bases unmatched. Germline V lookup: CDR1 GTSNPN, CDR2 SVGIG (reference sequence). The CDR3: CAWSPGQVHNGEQFF. The DNA of the CDR3 is TGTGCCTGGAGTCCGGGACAGGTCCACAACGGTGAGCAGTTCTTC.

The gene calls are TRBV5-1 and TRBJ2-5; D ambiguous. V lost 0 bases, J lost 12 bases, and 18 bases lay in between. Germline V gene sequence: CDR1 SGHRS, CDR2 YFSETQ. This CDR3 region has 14 residues. CDR3 protein: CASSLGQETQSKYF. CDR3 DNA: TGCGCCAGCAGCTTGGGTCAAGAGACCCAGTCCAAGTACTTC.

The sample holds a few counts of this clone. The CDR3 region has the DNA TGTGCCAGCAGTTTGGACAGAGGGCAGGAAGAGACCCAGTACTTC. Translation gives CASSLDRGQEETQYF. The chain has TRBV2 and TRBJ2-5; D is perhaps TRBD1 (6 bases). V shed 5 bases and J shed 3 bases, with 16 bases lying between them. The germline V gene encodes CDR1 SNHLY and CDR2 FYNNEI. The CDR3 is made up of 15 amino acids.

As to this clone: Other DNA sequences in the same sample also yield this CDR3. The chain links TRBV18 to TRBJ2-7; either TRBD1 or TRBD2 may supply D (5 bases each). V gave up 3 bases and J gave up 3 bases, with 12 bases separating them. CDR3 length equals 14 residues. Germline V CDR1 and CDR2: KGHSH, LQKENI. The CDR3 protein is CASSPTGGGYEQYF. DNA of the CDR3: TGTGCCAGCTCACCCACAGGCGGAGGCTACGAGCAGTACTTC.

The V and J genes are TRBV29-1 and TRBJ2-7; no clear D gene. The germline gives CDR1 SQVTM, CDR2 ANQGSEA. The CDR3 runs to 14 residues. V lost 5 bases to trimming and J lost 0 bases, with 14 bases between them. In nucleotides, the CDR3 is TGCAGCGTTCTCAAGACAAGGAGCTCCTACGAGCAGTACTTC. Translating gives CSVLKTRSSYEQYF.